Sequencing of this T cell receptor beta chain was carried out in a study of naive and memory T cell subsets. A UMI-containing oligonucleotide was joined by 3' ligation to the TCR cDNA template. Whole blood, 2.5 ml, came from adult healthy volunteers. Cells were not sorted; total RNA input targeted about 1 to 1000 ng. Regarding this clonotype: Its antigen is unidentified.

Unmatched junction bases numbered 5, after V lost 5 bases and J lost 4 bases. CDR3 length: 15 amino acids. The germline V gene has CDR1 SGHVS and CDR2 FNYEAQ. Study observations and caveats: TCR transcript changes with activation or differentiation may affect this RNA method.

Ligated cDNA underwent four rounds of PCR with nested alpha and beta constant region primers and SP2. Reverse transcription of blood and skin TCR RNA was primed at alpha and beta constant regions. MiXCR was run by TCRdb on the 5' RACE reads, yielding one entry per CDR3 protein. The table has 55,000 to 70,000 distinct CDR3 sequences, over 7% seen once. The TCR comes from a male donor in good health. This chain connects TRBV7-6 to TRBJ2-1, with 10 positions matching TRBD2. CDR3 DNA sequence: TGTGCCAGCAGCCTGACTAGCGGGCGGTACAATGAGCAGTTCTTC. It specifies CASSLTSGRYNEQFF.